The 7 T cell receptor beta chains given below trace back to one sample, sequenced in a study of regulatory T cells in long-lasting Graves disease. Documented time point: newly diagnosed GD, antithyroid drugs for less than 3 months. PBMC RNA was the source of the TCR library. HTBI primers from iRepertoire and Arm-PCR of CDR3 regions yielded the TCR beta libraries. TCRdb ran MiXCR on the multiplex PCR reads and lists one entry per CDR3 protein. Found here are around 470,000 distinct CDR3 sequences, 14% of them singletons; the top ten hold approximately 15%. This sample also appeared in a second study, on T cells in Graves' hyperthyroidism and ophthalmopathy.

Specimen: peripheral blood mononuclear cells (PBMCs), collected at new diagnosis, from a patient treated with antithyroid drugs. All receptors come from a woman between 50 and 59 years old with Graves disease.

This clonotype was observed at least ten times. The V gene is TRBV5-1, the J gene TRBJ1-5; D not resolved. Germline V gene sequence: CDR1 SGHRS, CDR2 YFSETQ. The CDR3 totals 15 residues. V was clipped by 4 bases and J by 3 bases, with 14 bases between them. CDR3 sequence reads: CASSPEGSLNQPQHF. CDR3 sequence (DNA): TGCGCCAGCAGCCCGGAGGGAAGCCTCAATCAGCCCCAGCATTTT.

The table lists this clonotype with a few counts. This chain joins TRBV4-1 and TRBJ1-5; D gene uncertain. This CDR3 has 15 amino acids. V was trimmed by 4 bases and J by 6 bases, leaving 16 bases between them. The germline V gene encodes CDR1 MGHRA and CDR2 YSYEKL. The CDR3 DNA reads as TGCGCCAGCAGCCCAAGTATTGATTTCGGTCAGCCCCAGCATTTT. Encoded protein: CASSPSIDFGQPQHF.

This clonotype was detected many times. V and J are TRBV29-1 and TRBJ1-5; D is possibly TRBD1 (5 bases). Germline values: CDR1 SQVTM, CDR2 ANQGSEA. The ends were cut back, 7 bases at V and 4 bases at J, with 11 bases in the middle. The length of the CDR3 is 12 residues. CDR3 sequence (DNA): TGCAGCGCACAGACAGTGAATCAGCCCCAGCATTTT. Translating it yields CSAQTVNQPQHF.

In regard to this clonotype: Compared with germline, one end of the junction differs, possibly owing to a read error. The chain is built from TRBV3-1 and TRBJ2-1; D gene ambiguous. The J call could be wrong; TRBJ2-5 is a better fit for the DNA end. CDR1 and CDR2 from the germline V gene are LGHDT and YNNKEL (reference sequence). The CDR3 runs 14 residues. CDR3 loop: CASSQGPSGETQYF. CDR3 DNA sequence: TGTGCCAGCAGTCAAGGACCCTCCGGGGAGACCCAGTACTTC.

This clonotype was observed many times. The chain joins TRBV2 to TRBJ1-5; no clear D. CDR3 length equals 14 residues. CDR1 is SNHLY and CDR2 is FYNNEI in the germline V gene. Trimming removed 3 bases from V and 1 base from J, with 7 bases in between. The chain's CDR3 is CASSDRMSNQPQHF. CDR3 bases: TGTGCCAGCAGTGACAGGATGAGCAATCAGCCCCAGCATTTT. Variable domain in full (rest from reference TRBV2 and TRBJ1-5): EPEVTQTPSHQVTQMGQEVILRCVPISNHLYFYWYRQILGQKVEFLVSFYNNEISEKSEIFDDQFSVERPDGSNFTLKIRSTKLEDSAMYFCASSDRMSNQPQHFGDGTRLSIL.

This clonotype was found many times. The V and J genes are TRBV30 and TRBJ2-1; 8 bases align to TRBD1. The ends lost 2 bases at V and 7 bases at J; junction bases unmatched: 1. Germline CDR1 and CDR2: GTSNPN and SVGIG (reference sequence). The CDR3 spans 12 residues. In nucleotides, the CDR3 is TGTGCCTGGAGTACAGGGGGGAATGAGCAGTTCTTC. Its protein is CAWSTGGNEQFF.

This clonotype was detected many times. The gene calls are TRBV28 and TRBJ1-5; 7 bases are a match to TRBD1. The CDR3 is 14 amino acids. V lost 5 bases and J lost 7; bases outside the gene matches: 8. CDR1 MDHEN and CDR2 SYDVKM come from the germline V gene. CDR3 amino acids: CASSRQGTKQPQHF. As DNA, the CDR3 is TGTGCCAGCAGTCGACAGGGAACTAAGCAGCCCCAGCATTTT. Using reference TRBV28 and TRBJ1-5 for the parts outside the CDR3, the full variable domain is DVKVTQSSRYLVKRTGEKVFLECVQDMDHENMFWYRQDPGLGLRLIYFSYDVKMKEKGDIPEGYSVSREKKERFSLILESASTNQTSMYLCASSRQGTKQPQHFGDGTRLSIL.